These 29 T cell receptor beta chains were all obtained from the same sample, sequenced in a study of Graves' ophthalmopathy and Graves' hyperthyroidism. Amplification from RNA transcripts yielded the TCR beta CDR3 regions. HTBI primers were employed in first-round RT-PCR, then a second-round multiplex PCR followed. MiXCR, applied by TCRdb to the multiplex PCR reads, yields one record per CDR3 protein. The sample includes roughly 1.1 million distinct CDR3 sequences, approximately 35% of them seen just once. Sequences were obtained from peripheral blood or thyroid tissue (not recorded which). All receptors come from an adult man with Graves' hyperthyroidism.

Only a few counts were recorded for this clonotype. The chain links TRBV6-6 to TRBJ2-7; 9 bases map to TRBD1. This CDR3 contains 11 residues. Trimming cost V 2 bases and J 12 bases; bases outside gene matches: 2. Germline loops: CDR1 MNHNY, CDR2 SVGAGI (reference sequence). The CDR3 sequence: CASSYGTGWYF. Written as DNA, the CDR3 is TGTGCCAGCAGTTACGGGACAGGGTGGTACTTC.

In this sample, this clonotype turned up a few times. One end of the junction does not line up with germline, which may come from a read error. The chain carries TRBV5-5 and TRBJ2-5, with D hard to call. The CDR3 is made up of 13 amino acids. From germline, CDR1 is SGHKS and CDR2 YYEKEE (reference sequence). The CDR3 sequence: CASSSSPGQTQYF. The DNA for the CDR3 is TGCGCCAGCAGTAGCAGTCCCGGTCAGACCCAGTACTTC.

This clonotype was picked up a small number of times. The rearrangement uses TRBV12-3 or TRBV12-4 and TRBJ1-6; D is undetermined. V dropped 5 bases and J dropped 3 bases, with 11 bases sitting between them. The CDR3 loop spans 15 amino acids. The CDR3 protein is CASSLGSDYNSPLHF. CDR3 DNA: TGTGCCAGCAGTCTCGGCAGTGACTATAATTCACCCCTCCACTTT.

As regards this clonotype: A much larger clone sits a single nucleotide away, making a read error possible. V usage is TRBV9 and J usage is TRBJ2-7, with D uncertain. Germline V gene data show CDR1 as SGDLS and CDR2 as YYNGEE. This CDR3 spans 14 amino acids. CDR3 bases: TGTGCCGGCAGCGTACGTGAGGTGAACTACGAGCAGTACTTC. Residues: CAGSVREVNYEQYF.

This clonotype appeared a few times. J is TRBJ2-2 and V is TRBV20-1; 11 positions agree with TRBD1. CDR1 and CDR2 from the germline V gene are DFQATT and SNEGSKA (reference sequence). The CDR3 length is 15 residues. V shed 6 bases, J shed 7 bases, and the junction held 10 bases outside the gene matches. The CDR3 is CSALLGQGAGGELFF. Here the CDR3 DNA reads TGCAGTGCCTTATTAGGACAGGGGGCTGGCGGGGAGCTGTTTTTT.

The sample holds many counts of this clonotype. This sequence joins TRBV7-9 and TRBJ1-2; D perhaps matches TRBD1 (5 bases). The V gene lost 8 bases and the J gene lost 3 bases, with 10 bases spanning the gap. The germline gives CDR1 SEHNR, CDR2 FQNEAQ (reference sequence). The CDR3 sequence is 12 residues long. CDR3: CASGLGDYGYTF. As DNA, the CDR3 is TGTGCCAGCGGGTTAGGGGACTATGGCTACACCTTC.

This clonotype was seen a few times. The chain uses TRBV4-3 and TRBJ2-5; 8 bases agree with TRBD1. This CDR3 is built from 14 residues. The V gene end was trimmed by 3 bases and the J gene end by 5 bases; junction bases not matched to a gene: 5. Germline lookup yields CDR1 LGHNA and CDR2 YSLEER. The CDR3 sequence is CASSHRGQGETQYF. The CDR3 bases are TGCGCCAGCAGCCACCGAGGACAGGGCGAGACCCAGTACTTC.

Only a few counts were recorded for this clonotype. The CDR3 DNA follows: TGTGCCATCAGCAGACAGGGGGGCTACGAGCAGTACTTC. It codes for CAISRQGGYEQYF. The chain uses TRBV10-3 and TRBJ2-7, with 9 bases matching TRBD1. Germline CDR1 is ENHRY and CDR2 is SYGVKD. With V trimmed by 6 bases and J by 3 bases, 3 bases remained unmatched. This CDR3 has 13 residues.

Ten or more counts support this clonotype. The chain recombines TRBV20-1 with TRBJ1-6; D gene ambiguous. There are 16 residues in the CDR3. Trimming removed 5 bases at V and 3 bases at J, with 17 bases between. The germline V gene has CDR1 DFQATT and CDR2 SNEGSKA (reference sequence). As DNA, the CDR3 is TGCAGTGCTTCGAAGGGAGTTTGGCTCTATAATTCACCCCTCCACTTT. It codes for CSASKGVWLYNSPLHF.

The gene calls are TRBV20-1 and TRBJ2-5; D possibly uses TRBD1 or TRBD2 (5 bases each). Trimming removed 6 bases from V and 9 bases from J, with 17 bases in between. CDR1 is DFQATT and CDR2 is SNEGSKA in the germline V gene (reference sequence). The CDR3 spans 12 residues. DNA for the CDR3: TGCAGTGCCGCCCGGGGCAATCAGCCCCAGTACTTC. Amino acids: CSAARGNQPQYF.

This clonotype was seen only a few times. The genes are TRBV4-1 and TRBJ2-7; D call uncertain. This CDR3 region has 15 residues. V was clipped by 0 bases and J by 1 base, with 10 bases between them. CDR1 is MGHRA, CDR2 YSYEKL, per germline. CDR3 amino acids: CASSQESKDSYEQYF. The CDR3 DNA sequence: TGCGCCAGCAGCCAAGAGAGTAAGGATTCCTACGAGCAGTACTTC.

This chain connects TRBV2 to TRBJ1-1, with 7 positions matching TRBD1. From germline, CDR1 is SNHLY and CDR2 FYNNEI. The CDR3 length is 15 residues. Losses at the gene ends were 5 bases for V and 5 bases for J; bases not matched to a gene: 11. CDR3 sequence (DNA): TGTGCCAGCAGTAAACTCAGGGGGGGGAGGACTGAAGCTTTCTTT. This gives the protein CASSKLRGGRTEAFF.

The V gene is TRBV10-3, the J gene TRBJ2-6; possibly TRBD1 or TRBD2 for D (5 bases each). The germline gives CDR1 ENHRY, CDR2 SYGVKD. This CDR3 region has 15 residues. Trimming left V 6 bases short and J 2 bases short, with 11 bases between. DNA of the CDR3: TGTGCCATCAGGTTTGGGGGTCCTGGGGCCAACGTCCTGACTTTC. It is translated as CAIRFGGPGANVLTF.

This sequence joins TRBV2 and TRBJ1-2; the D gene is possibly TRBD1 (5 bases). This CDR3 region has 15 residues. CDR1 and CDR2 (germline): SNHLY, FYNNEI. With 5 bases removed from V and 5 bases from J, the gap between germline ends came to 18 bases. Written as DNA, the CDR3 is TGTGCCAGCAGTTTATACCCGGGGGGAGGATATGGCTACACCTTC. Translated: CASSLYPGGGYGYTF.

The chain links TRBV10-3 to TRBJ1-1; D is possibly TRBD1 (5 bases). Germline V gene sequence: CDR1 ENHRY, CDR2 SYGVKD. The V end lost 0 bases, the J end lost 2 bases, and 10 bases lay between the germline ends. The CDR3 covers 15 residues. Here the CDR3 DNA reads TGTGCCATCAGTGAGTCGGGGCCGGGTAACACTGAAGCTTTCTTT. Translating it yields CAISESGPGNTEAFF.

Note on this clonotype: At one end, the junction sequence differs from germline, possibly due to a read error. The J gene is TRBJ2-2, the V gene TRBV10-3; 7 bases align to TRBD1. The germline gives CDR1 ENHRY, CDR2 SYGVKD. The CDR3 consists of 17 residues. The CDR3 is CASSYTTGTANTGELFF. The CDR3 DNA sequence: TGTGCCAGCAGTTACACGACAGGGACCGCGAACACCGGGGAGCTGTTTTTT.

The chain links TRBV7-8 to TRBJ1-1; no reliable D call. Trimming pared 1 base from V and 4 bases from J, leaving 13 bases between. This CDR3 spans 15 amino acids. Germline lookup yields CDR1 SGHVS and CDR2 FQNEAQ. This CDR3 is CASSLGGGGITEAFF. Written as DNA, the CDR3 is TGTGCCAGCAGCTTAGGCGGCGGAGGGATCACTGAAGCTTTCTTT.

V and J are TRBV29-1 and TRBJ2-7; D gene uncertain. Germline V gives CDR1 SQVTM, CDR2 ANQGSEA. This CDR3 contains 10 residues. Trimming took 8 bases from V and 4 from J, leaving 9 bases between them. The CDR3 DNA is TGCAGCTTAGGGTTTTACGAGCAGTACTTC. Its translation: CSLGFYEQYF.

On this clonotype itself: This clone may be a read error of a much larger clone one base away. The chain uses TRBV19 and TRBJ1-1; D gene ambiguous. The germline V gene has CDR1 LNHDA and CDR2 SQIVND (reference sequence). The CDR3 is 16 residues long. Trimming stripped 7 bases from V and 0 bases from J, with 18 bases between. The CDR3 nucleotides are TGTGCCAGTAAAGATGGGAGGGCCCGGATGAACACTGAAGCTTTCTTT. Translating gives CASKDGRARMNTEAFF.

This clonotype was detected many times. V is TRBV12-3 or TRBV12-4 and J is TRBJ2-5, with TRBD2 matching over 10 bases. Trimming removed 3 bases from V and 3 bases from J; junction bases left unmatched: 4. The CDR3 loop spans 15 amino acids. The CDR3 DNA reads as TGTGCCAGCAGTTTCCTAGCGGGAGTAAAAGAGACCCAGTACTTC. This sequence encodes CASSFLAGVKETQYF.

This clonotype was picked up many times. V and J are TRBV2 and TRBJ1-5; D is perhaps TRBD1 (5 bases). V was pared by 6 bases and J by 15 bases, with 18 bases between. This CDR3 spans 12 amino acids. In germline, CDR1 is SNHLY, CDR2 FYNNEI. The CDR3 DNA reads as TGTGCCAGCAGCGACCGGGACCAAGAAGCGCATTTT. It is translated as CASSDRDQEAHF. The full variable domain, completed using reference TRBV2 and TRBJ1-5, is EPEVTQTPSHQVTQMGQEVILRCVPISNHLYFYWYRQILGQKVEFLVSFYNNEISEKSEIFDDQFSVERPDGSNFTLKIRSTKLEDSAMYFCASSDRDQEAHFGDGTRLSIL.

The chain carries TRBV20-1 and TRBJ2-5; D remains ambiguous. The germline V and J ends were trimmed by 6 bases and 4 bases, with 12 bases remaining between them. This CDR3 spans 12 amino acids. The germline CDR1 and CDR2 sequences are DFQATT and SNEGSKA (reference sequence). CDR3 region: CSATETGETQYF. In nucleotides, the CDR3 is TGCAGTGCGACGGAAACGGGAGAGACCCAGTACTTC.

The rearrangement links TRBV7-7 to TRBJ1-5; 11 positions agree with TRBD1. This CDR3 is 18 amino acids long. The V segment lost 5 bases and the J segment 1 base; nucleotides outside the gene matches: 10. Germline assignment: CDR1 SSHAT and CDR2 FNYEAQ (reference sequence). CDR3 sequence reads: CASSRGQGEYWSNQPQHF. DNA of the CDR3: TGTGCCAGCAGCAGGGGACAGGGGGAGTACTGGAGCAATCAGCCCCAGCATTTT.

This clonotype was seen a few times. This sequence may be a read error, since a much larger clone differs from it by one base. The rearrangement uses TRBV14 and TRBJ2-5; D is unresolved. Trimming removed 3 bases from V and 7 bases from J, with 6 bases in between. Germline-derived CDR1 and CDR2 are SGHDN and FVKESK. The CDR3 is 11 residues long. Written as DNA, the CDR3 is TGTGCCAGCAGCCACTCATGGACCCAGTACTTC. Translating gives CASSHSWTQYF.

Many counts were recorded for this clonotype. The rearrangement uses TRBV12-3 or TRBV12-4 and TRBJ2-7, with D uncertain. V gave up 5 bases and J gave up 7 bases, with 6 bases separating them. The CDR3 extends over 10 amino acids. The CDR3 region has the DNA TGTGCCAGCAGTGGACGGGAGCAGTACTTC. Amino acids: CASSGREQYF.

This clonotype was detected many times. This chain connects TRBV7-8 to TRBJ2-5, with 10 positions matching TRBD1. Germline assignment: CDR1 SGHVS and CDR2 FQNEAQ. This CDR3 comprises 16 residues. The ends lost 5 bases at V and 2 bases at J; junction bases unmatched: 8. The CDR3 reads CASSHRDRGIQETQYF. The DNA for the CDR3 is TGTGCCAGCAGCCACCGGGACAGGGGAATACAAGAGACCCAGTACTTC.

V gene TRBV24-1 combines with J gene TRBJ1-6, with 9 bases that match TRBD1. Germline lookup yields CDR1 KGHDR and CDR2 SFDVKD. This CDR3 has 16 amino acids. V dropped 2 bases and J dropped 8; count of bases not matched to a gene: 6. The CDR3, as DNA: TGTGCCACCAGTGATTGGACAGGGGCAGATTATTCACCCCTCCACTTT. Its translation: CATSDWTGADYSPLHF.

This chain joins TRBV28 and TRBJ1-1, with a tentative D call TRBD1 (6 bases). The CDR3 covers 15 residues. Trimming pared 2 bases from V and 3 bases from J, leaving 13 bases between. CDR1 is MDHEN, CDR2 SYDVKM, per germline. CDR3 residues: CASSLNFGQYTEAFF. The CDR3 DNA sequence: TGTGCCAGCAGTTTAAATTTCGGACAGTACACTGAAGCTTTCTTT.

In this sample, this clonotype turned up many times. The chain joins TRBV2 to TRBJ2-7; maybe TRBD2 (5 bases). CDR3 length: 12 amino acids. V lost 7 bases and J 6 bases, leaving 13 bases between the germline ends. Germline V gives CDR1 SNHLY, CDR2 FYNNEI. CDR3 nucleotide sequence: TGTGCCAGCACTCCCGGGGTTTCCGAGCAGTACTTC. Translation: CASTPGVSEQYF.